This T cell receptor (beta chain) was captured in a study of blood T cell repertoires in COVID-19. Background on the study: The United States, Italy and Spain were the sources of the acute and convalescent COVID-19 samples. The analysed material was cDNA or gDNA that came from T cells, B-cell-depleted T cells, or PBMCs.

In the study's own analysis: Estimation of nucleated cell counts was performed using reference gene primer amplification. Clones were sequenced by immunoSEQ multiplex PCR, and TCRdb holds only the in-frame ones, with some missing. V and J calls and clone size come straight from that table; D and trimming were deduced from the DNA. Of a few hundred thousand clones in the sample, 88% were seen once. This clone has only one observation. With 6 bases clipped from V and 2 bases from J, the junction kept 12 bases outside the gene matches. Germline assignment: CDR1 MNHEY and CDR2 SMNVEV (reference sequence). CDR3 length: 17 amino acids.

The sequenced material came from peripheral blood. The V call is TRBV27, the J call TRBJ1-2, with 10 bases that match TRBD1. The source is an elderly man with acute or convalescent COVID-19. CDR3 DNA: TGTGCCAGCAGCCGGGACAGGGGAGCCCTTCCCAACTATGGCTACACCTTC. This gives the protein CASSRDRGALPNYGYTF.